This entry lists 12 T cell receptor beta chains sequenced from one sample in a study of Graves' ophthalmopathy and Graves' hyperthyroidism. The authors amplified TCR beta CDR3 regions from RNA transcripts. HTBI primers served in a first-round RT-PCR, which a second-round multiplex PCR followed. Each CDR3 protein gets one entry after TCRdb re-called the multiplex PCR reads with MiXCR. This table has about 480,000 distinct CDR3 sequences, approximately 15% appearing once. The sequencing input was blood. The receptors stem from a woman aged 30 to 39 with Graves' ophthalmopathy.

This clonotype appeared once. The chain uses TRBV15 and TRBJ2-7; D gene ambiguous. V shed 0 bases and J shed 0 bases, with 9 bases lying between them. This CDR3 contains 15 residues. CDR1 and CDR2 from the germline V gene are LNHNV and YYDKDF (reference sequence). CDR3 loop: CATSRDPQPSYEQYF. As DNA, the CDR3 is TGTGCCACCAGCAGAGATCCACAACCCTCCTACGAGCAGTACTTC.

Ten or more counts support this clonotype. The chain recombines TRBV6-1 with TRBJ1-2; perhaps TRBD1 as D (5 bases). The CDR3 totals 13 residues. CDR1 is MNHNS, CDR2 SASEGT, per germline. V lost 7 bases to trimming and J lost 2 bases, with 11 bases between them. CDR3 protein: CASTTGRNYGYTF. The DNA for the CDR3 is TGTGCCAGCACCACGGGACGGAACTATGGCTACACCTTC.

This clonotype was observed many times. The CDR3, as DNA: TGTGCCAGCAGTCCCCGACCTGGGGGCACGAGCTCCTACGAGCAGTACTTC. Protein product: CASSPRPGGTSSYEQYF. V is TRBV2 and J is TRBJ2-7, with D possibly being TRBD1 (6 bases). Trimming took 5 bases from V and 0 from J, leaving 20 bases between them. CDR1 is SNHLY and CDR2 is FYNNEI in the germline V gene. The CDR3 has 17 amino acids.

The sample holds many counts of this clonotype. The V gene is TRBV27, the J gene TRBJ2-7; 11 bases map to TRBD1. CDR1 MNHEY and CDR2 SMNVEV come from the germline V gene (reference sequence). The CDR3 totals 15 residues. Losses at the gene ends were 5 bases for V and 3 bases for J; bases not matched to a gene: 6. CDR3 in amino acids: CASSPRTGGFYEQYF. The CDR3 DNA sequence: TGTGCCAGCAGTCCCCGGACAGGGGGCTTCTACGAGCAGTACTTC.

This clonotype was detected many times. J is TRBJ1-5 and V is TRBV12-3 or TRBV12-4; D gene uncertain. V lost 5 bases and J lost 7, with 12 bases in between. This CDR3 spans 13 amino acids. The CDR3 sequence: CASSAGRAQPQHF. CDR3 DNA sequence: TGTGCCAGCAGTGCAGGACGGGCGCAGCCCCAGCATTTT.

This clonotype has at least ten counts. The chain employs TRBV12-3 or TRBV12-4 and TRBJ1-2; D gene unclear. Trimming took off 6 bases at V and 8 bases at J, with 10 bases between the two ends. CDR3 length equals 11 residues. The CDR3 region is CASRGSGGYTF. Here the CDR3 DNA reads TGTGCCAGCAGGGGATCGGGCGGCTACACCTTC.

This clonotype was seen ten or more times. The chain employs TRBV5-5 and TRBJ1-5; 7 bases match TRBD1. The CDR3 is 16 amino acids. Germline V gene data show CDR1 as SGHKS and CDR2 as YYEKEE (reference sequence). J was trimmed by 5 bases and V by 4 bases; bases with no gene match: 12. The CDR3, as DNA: TGTGCCAGCAGCAACGCGACACAGGGGAGCCATCAGCCCCAGCATTTT. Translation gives CASSNATQGSHQPQHF.

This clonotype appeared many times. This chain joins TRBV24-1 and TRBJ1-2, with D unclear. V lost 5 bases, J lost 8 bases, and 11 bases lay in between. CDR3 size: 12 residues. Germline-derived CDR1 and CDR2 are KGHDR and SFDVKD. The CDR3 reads CATSGYEGGYTF. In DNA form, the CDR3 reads TGTGCCACCAGTGGGTACGAGGGCGGCTACACCTTC.

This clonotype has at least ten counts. The CDR3 DNA reads as TGTGCCAGCAGCTTAGGGGCTGATAGCAATCAGCCCCAGCATTTT. Translating gives CASSLGADSNQPQHF. This sequence joins TRBV11-2 and TRBJ1-5, with D uncertain. The CDR3 totals 15 residues. Trimming pared 1 base from V and 0 bases from J, leaving 7 bases between. CDR1 is SGHAT and CDR2 is FQNNGV in the germline V gene. The full variable domain, completed using reference TRBV11-2 and TRBJ1-5, is EAGVAQSPRYKIIEKRQSVAFWCNPISGHATLYWYQQILGQGPKLLIQFQNNGVVDDSQLPKDRFSAERLKGVDSTLKIQPAKLEDSAVYLCASSLGADSNQPQHFGDGTRLSIL.

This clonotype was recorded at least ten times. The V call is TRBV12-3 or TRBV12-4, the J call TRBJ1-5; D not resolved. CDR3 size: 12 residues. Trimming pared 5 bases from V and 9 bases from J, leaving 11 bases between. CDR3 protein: CASSDELAPQHF. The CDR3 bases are TGTGCCAGCAGTGACGAACTTGCGCCCCAGCATTTT.

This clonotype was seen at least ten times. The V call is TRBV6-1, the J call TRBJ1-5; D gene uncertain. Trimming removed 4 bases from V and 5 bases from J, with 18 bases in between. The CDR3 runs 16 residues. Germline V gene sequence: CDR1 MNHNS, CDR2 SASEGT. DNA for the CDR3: TGTGCCAGCAGTGTGGGAAGGCAGCGAGTTGATCAGCCCCAGCATTTT. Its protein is CASSVGRQRVDQPQHF.

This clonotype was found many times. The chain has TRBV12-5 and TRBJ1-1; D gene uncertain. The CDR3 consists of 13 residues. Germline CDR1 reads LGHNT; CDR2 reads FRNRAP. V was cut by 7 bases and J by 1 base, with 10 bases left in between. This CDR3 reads CASAPPRNTEAFF. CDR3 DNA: TGTGCTAGTGCCCCCCCACGGAACACTGAAGCTTTCTTT.